A selection of T cell receptor beta chains follows, all from one sample in a study of technical replicates of blood from several donors. The protocol was immunoSEQ multiplex PCR, while the TCRdb copy is restricted to in-frame clones and leaves out a portion. This sample yields 75,000 to 90,000 clones, of which around nine tenths are seen a single time; about 0.23% belongs to the top ten. The sample consisted of T cells isolated from PBMCs. The source of these receptors is a human donor in good health. The CDR3 runs from the conserved cysteine through the conserved F or W. Fields, in order: clone size, V gene, D gene, CDR3 length, J gene, CDR3 DNA, CDR3 protein. A D gene is named only where the DNA matches it firmly. Clone sizes are given selectively: once, few, many, or a class where the clone is expanded.

NA	TRBV4-2	TRBD1	18	TRBJ1-2	TGTGCCAGCAGCCAAGATCTCACAGGGACAGGTCAAAAAGATGGCTACACCTTC	CASSQDLTGTGQKDGYTF
NA	TRBV6-1	NA	14	TRBJ2-3	TGTGCCAGCCGACGGGCGGGACCCACAGATACGCAGTATTTT	CASRRAGPTDTQYF
NA	TRBV6-1	NA	17	TRBJ2-3	TGTGCCAGCAGTGAAGCTCGAAGGGCAGGGGGCACAGATACGCAGTATTTT	CASSEARRAGGTDTQYF
NA	TRBV2	NA	14	TRBJ2-3	TGTGCCAGCGCGGGGGCGCTTGAAACAGATACGCAGTATTTT	CASAGALETDTQYF
NA	TRBV6-5	TRBD1	14	TRBJ1-1	TGTGCCAGCCGGGACAGGGGGGCGAACACTGAAGCTTTCTTT	CASRDRGANTEAFF
NA	TRBV5-5	NA	14	TRBJ2-7	TGTGCCAGCAGCCCCCGCGGGTCACTGGACGAGCAGTACTTC	CASSPRGSLDEQYF
few	TRBV5-1	NA	12	TRBJ1-2	TGCGCCAGCAGCTTGGACAGATATGGCTACACCTTC	CASSLDRYGYTF
NA	TRBV19	TRBD2	16	TRBJ2-1	TGTGCCAGTAGTATCTCAAAGCGGGGGGGTTACAATGAGCAGTTCTTC	CASSISKRGGYNEQFF
NA	TRBV7-8	TRBD1	18	TRBJ2-7	TGTGCCAGCAGCGCCGCTAGCACGCCCGGGACAGGGGGCTACGAGCAGTACTTC	CASSAASTPGTGGYEQYF
NA	TRBV19	NA	16	TRBJ2-4	TGTGCCAGTAGTACCCCGAGCCGGGTTACCAAAAACATTCAGTACTTC	CASSTPSRVTKNIQYF
NA	TRBV27	TRBD1	17	TRBJ1-3	TGTGCCAGCAACTTACCGGGACAGGGTTGCTCTGGAAACACCATATATTTT	CASNLPGQGCSGNTIYF
NA	TRBV28	NA	14	TRBJ1-1	TGTGCCAGCAGTCTCGAATCGACAGCGAGCAAAGCTTTCTTT	CASSLESTASKAFF
NA	TRBV7-8	NA	17	TRBJ2-7	TGTGCCAGCGCATATGGGGTAAGGGGCCTCTCGGGAGACGAGCAGTACTTC	CASAYGVRGLSGDEQYF
NA	TRBV6-5	TRBD2	16	TRBJ2-7	TGTGCCAGCAGTTACCTCCGGGGAGCGGGATACTACGAGCAGTACTTC	CASSYLRGAGYYEQYF
NA	TRBV25-1	NA	15	TRBJ1-3	TGTGCCAGCAGCCCAGGGCCTAGCTCTGGAAACACCATATATTTT	CASSPGPSSGNTIYF
NA	TRBV15	TRBD1	15	TRBJ1-1	TGTGCCACCAGCAGGGACAGGGGTCTGAACACTGAAGCTTTCTTT	CATSRDRGLNTEAFF
NA	TRBV29-1	TRBD1	14	TRBJ2-3	TGCAGCGTTGCGACAGGGGGCGCAACAGATACGCAGTATTTT	CSVATGGATDTQYF
NA	TRBV29-1	NA	12	TRBJ1-1	TGCAGCGTTGTCGGGGATGCCACTGAAGCTTTCTTT	CSVVGDATEAFF
NA	TRBV7-9	TRBD2	14	TRBJ2-7	TGTGCCTATAGTACGGGACTAGCGGGAGCCGAGCAGTACTTC	CAYSTGLAGAEQYF
NA	TRBV4-1	TRBD2	17	TRBJ2-1	TGCGCCAGCAGCCAAGTAGTCGGGGGGATCTCCTACAATGAGCAGTTCTTC	CASSQVVGGISYNEQFF
NA	TRBV5-1	TRBD2	15	TRBJ2-5	TGCGCCAGCAGCTTGGCAAGCGGGGCCCAAGAGACCCAGTACTTC	CASSLASGAQETQYF
NA	TRBV4-1	TRBD1	14	TRBJ2-1	TGCGCCAGCAGCCAAGCGGGACAGGGCAATGAGCAGTTCTTC	CASSQAGQGNEQFF
NA	TRBV5-8	NA	16	TRBJ1-5	TGTGCCAGCAGCTTGGCGCGGTGGCAGGGTCCTCAGCCCCAGCATTTT	CASSLARWQGPQPQHF